Below, 18 T cell receptor beta chains from the same sample are listed, as sequenced in a study of response to subunit inactivated influenza vaccine. TCRdb used MiXCR to reprocess the RT-PCR reads, holding one entry per CDR3 protein. There are 450,000 to 700,000 distinct CDR3 sequences in the sample; around 15% occur only once, and around 10% lies in the top ten. Sequenced here: PBMCs from blood, sampled 11 to 12 days after vaccination. All receptors derive from a man in his forties or fifties who received an inactivated influenza vaccine.

The rearrangement joins TRBV20-1 to TRBJ2-3; maybe TRBD2 (6 bases). V lost 1 base to trimming and J lost 6 bases, with 14 bases between them. The germline V gene has CDR1 DFQATT and CDR2 SNEGSKA (reference sequence). There are 14 residues in the CDR3. The CDR3 region has the DNA TGCAGTGCTAGAGTGGGACTCCCACCGGATACGCAGTATTTT. Translated, it gives CSARVGLPPDTQYF.

This clonotype was detected a few times. The rearrangement uses TRBV7-2 and TRBJ2-7; D is unclear. Germline-derived CDR1 and CDR2 are SGHTA and FQGNSA. The length of the CDR3 is 14 residues. V was cut by 4 bases and J by 4 bases, with 14 bases left in between. For the CDR3, the DNA is TGTGCCAGCAGCTCTCCCAGCCTTCTTTACGAGCAGTACTTC. It encodes CASSSPSLLYEQYF.

The chain employs TRBV7-2 and TRBJ1-1; TRBD1 aligns across 7 bases. The length of the CDR3 is 12 residues. Unmatched junction bases numbered 7, after V lost 5 bases and J lost 10 bases. CDR1 and CDR2 (germline): SGHTA, FQGNSA. The CDR3 DNA reads TGTGCCAGCAGCCCGGATCCAGGGGGAGCTTTCTTT. It codes for CASSPDPGGAFF.

This clonotype showed up just a few times. The J gene is TRBJ2-3, the V gene TRBV4-2, with TRBD2 identical over 10 bases. Germline V gene data show CDR1 as LGHNA and CDR2 as YNFKEQ. The CDR3 length is 18 residues. The J segment lost 4 bases and the V segment lost 4 bases, leaving 14 bases of the junction unmatched. The CDR3 spells CASSLYHFLAGVADTQYF. Here the CDR3 DNA reads TGTGCCAGCAGCCTATACCACTTCCTAGCGGGAGTAGCAGATACGCAGTATTTT.

With regard to this clonotype: An end of the junction does not agree with germline; a read error may underlie this. The chain employs TRBV12-3 or TRBV12-4 and TRBJ1-2, with D perhaps TRBD1 (5 bases). The CDR3 runs to 11 residues. DNA of the CDR3: TGTGCCAGCAGTCAAAGGGGTGGCGACACCTTC. It is translated as CASSQRGGDTF.

This clonotype was seen only a few times. The chain is built from TRBV20-1 and TRBJ1-2; D not resolved. The CDR3 contains 13 residues. Germline loops: CDR1 DFQATT, CDR2 SNEGSKA (reference sequence). The V gene lost 3 bases and the J gene lost 4 bases, with 12 bases spanning the gap. The CDR3 sequence is CSARALGPYGYTF. CDR3 coding DNA: TGCAGTGCTAGGGCTTTAGGGCCCTATGGCTACACCTTC.

CDR3 DNA: TGTGCCAGCAGTTTATCGAGGCTAGCGGGAGACAAAAATCTTGACGAGCAGTACTTC. This gives the protein CASSLSRLAGDKNLDEQYF. The chain employs TRBV27 and TRBJ2-7, with 10 bases lining up with TRBD2. The CDR3 is 19 amino acids. Germline CDR1 and CDR2: MNHEY and SMNVEV (reference sequence). Trimming cost V 0 bases and J 5 bases; bases outside gene matches: 16.

The gene calls are TRBV6-1 and TRBJ1-1, with a tentative D call TRBD1 (6 bases). CDR3 length: 14 residues. Germline V lookup: CDR1 MNHNS, CDR2 SASEGT. V was trimmed by 8 bases and J by 3 bases, leaving 16 bases between them. DNA for the CDR3: TGTGCCAGCCTAAGAGGGGGTTCGGACACTGAAGCTTTCTTT. Translating gives CASLRGGSDTEAFF.

This clonotype occurred many times. The V gene is TRBV12-3 or TRBV12-4, the J gene TRBJ1-5; D unclear. The V end was cut by 1 base, the J end by 0 bases, with 7 bases between. The CDR3 extends over 15 amino acids. The CDR3 spells CASSLVGYSNQPQHF. The DNA for the CDR3 is TGTGCCAGCAGTTTAGTTGGATATAGCAATCAGCCCCAGCATTTT.

The V and J genes are TRBV12-3 or TRBV12-4 and TRBJ2-3; TRBD1 agrees at 9 bases. This CDR3 comprises 16 residues. Unmatched junction bases numbered 11, after V lost 6 bases and J lost 4 bases. CDR3 in amino acids: CASSIGQGISADTQYF. CDR3 bases: TGTGCCAGCAGCATCGGACAGGGGATTTCGGCAGATACGCAGTATTTT.

This clonotype was seen ten or more times. The CDR3: CATSDLGTGRTGELFF. The CDR3 nucleotides are TGTGCCACCAGTGATCTGGGGACAGGGAGGACCGGGGAGCTGTTTTTT. The J gene is TRBJ2-2, the V gene TRBV24-1; 9 bases map to TRBD1. With 3 bases clipped from V and 5 bases from J, the junction kept 6 bases outside the gene matches. The CDR3 sequence is 16 residues long. Germline CDR1 reads KGHDR; CDR2 reads SFDVKD.

This clonotype has just a few counts. The chain carries TRBV7-2 and TRBJ2-5; either TRBD1 or TRBD2 may fit D (5 bases each). The CDR3 contains 16 residues. The germline V gene has CDR1 SGHTA and CDR2 FQGNSA. Between the trimmed V and J ends, which lost 2 bases and 8 bases, there was a span of 21 bases. CDR3 region: CASSLTPGTLVGTQYF. Here the CDR3 DNA reads TGTGCCAGCAGCTTAACTCCTGGGACCCTAGTAGGTACCCAGTACTTC. Filled out from reference TRBV7-2 and TRBJ2-5, the complete variable domain reads GAGVSQSPSNKVTEKGKDVELRCDPISGHTALYWYRQSLGQGLEFLIYFQGNSAPDKSGLPSDRFSAERTGGSVSTLTIQRTQQEDSAVYLCASSLTPGTLVGTQYFGPGTRLLVL.

This sequence joins TRBV29-1 and TRBJ2-3; the D gene is possibly TRBD2 (5 bases). Trimming left V 6 bases short and J 4 bases short, with 17 bases between. The CDR3 loop spans 14 amino acids. The germline V gene encodes CDR1 SQVTM and CDR2 ANQGSEA. CDR3 residues: CSVARGMGSDTQYF. CDR3 DNA sequence: TGCAGCGTCGCCCGGGGTATGGGTTCAGATACGCAGTATTTT.

The chain recombines TRBV6-2 or TRBV6-3 with TRBJ2-7; D might be TRBD2 (5 bases). The V gene lost 2 bases and the J gene lost 2 bases, with 10 bases spanning the gap. The germline V gene has CDR1 MNHEY and CDR2 SVGEGT. This CDR3 has 14 residues. For the CDR3, the DNA is TGTGCCAGCAGTTACGGTAGCGCTACCTACGAGCAGTACTTC. As protein: CASSYGSATYEQYF.

At least ten counts were recorded for this clonotype. The chain uses TRBV7-2 and TRBJ2-7; perhaps TRBD1 as D (5 bases). The V end lost 5 bases, the J end lost 7 bases, and 24 bases lay between the germline ends. The CDR3 has 16 residues. CDR1 and CDR2 (germline): SGHTA, FQGNSA. The CDR3 protein is CASSPSGGQYYVEQYF. The CDR3 DNA follows: TGTGCCAGCAGCCCAAGTGGCGGACAATACTACGTTGAGCAGTACTTC.

This chain links TRBV5-5 with TRBJ2-1, with D hard to call. The CDR3 contains 15 residues. Trimming stripped 4 bases from V and 2 bases from J, with 13 bases between. Germline V gene sequence: CDR1 SGHKS, CDR2 YYEKEE (reference sequence). CDR3 region: CASSLTNLAYNEQFF. The CDR3 DNA reads as TGTGCCAGCAGCCTTACAAATCTAGCCTACAATGAGCAGTTCTTC.

V usage is TRBV4-3 and J usage is TRBJ2-2; a possible D gene is TRBD2 (5 bases). The germline V and J ends were trimmed by 0 bases and 4 bases, with 15 bases remaining between them. The CDR3 totals 17 residues. Germline assignment: CDR1 LGHNA and CDR2 YSLEER. This CDR3 is CASSQDWERSLTGELFF. The DNA of the CDR3 is TGCGCCAGCAGCCAAGATTGGGAGCGGTCGCTCACCGGGGAGCTGTTTTTT.

This clonotype was seen more than once but under ten times. This rearrangement joins TRBV9 to TRBJ2-7; D remains unclear. CDR1 and CDR2 from the germline V gene are SGDLS and YYNGEE. There are 14 residues in the CDR3. Trimming removed 0 bases at V and 6 bases at J, with 13 bases between. The CDR3 protein is CASSVDLLQTEQYF. CDR3 coding DNA: TGTGCCAGCAGCGTAGACTTGTTACAGACCGAGCAGTACTTC. The whole variable domain, remainder taken from reference TRBV9 and TRBJ2-7, is DSGVTQTPKHLITATGQRVTLRCSPRSGDLSVYWYQQSLDQGLQFLIQYYNGEERAKGNILERFSAQQFPDLHSELNLSSLELGDSALYFCASSVDLLQTEQYFGPGTRLTVT.